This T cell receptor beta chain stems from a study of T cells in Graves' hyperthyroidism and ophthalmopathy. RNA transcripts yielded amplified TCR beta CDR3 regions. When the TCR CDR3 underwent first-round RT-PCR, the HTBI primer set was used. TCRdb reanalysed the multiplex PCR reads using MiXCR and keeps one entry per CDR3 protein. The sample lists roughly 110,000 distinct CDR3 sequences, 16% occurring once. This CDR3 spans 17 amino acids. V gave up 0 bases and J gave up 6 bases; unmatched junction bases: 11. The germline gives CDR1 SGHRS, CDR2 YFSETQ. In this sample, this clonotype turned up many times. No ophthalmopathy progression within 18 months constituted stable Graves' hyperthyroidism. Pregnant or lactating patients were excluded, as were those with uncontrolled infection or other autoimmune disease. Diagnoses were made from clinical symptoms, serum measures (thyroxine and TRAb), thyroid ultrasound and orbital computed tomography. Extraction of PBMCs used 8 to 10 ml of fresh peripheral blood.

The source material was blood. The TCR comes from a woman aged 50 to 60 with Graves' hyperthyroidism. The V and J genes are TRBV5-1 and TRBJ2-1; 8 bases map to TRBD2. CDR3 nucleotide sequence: TGCGCCAGCAGCTTGGCCCCGAGCGGGAGAATCTTCAATGAGCAGTTCTTC. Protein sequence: CASSLAPSGRIFNEQFF.